This T cell receptor (beta chain) was retrieved from a study of cytomegalovirus exposure and HLA in healthy donors. Regarding the study as a whole: Investigators reported about 160 TCR beta chains as tied to cytomegalovirus. Rarity held for most TCR sequences, but there were some public TCRs that occurred in many donors. In vitro testing confirmed three CMV-associated chains as specific for CMV antigens.

Method: immunoSEQ multiplex PCR; TCRdb's copy keeps in-frame clones and lacks some. The sample shows over 250,000 clones, approximately 86% of them seen only once. With regard to this clone: No antigen is known for it.

The CDR3 is 15 amino acids. Trimming removed 2 bases at V and 2 bases at J, with 13 bases between. Germline CDR1 SGHRS, CDR2 YFSETQ. This clonotype was obtained from a woman younger than 35 in good health and CMV-seronegative. The material sequenced was PBMCs. The rearrangement uses TRBV5-1 and TRBJ2-5, with a tentative D call TRBD1 (5 bases). CDR3 sequence: CASSFHTGDQETQYF. The CDR3, as DNA: TGCGCCAGCAGCTTTCACACAGGTGATCAAGAGACCCAGTACTTC.